Each of the 4 T cell receptor beta chains below was sequenced from the same sample in a study of vaccination and CD4 T cells after COVID-19. Sequencing of DNA taken from cultured CD4+ T cells relied on the Oncomine TCR Beta short-read assay. TCRdb used MiXCR to reprocess the PCR reads, holding one entry per CDR3 protein. The data contain around 15,000 distinct CDR3 sequences, 55% of them seen just once; the ten biggest clones take up just over 9%. For these TCRs, the target antigens are not known. The treatment denotes: roughly 10-day PBMC culture with coronavirus spike peptide pools or control peptides (ViraFEST assay). The sequenced sample consisted of CD4+ T cells from blood, cultured in vitro. Receptors originate from a human donor who had recovered from COVID-19.

There are a few counts of this clonotype. The chain couples TRBV28 to TRBJ1-5; 8 nucleotides agree with TRBD1. The CDR3 extends over 18 amino acids. Germline CDR1 MDHEN, CDR2 SYDVKM. After removal of 6 bases from V and 3 bases from J, the junction contained 16 bases not matched to a gene. CDR3 coding DNA: TGTGCCAGCAGGAGGGGGCCCGGGCGGACAGGGAACAATCAGCCCCAGCATTTT. Its translation: CASRRGPGRTGNNQPQHF.

This clonotype has just a few counts. This chain connects TRBV12-3 or TRBV12-4 to TRBJ1-2, with 7 positions matching TRBD1. The CDR3 spans 14 residues. V trimming: 8 bases; J trimming: 0 bases; junction bases outside the gene matches: 6. For the CDR3, the DNA is TGTGCCAGCTTCCGGGACAGCTCTAACTATGGCTACACCTTC. Protein product: CASFRDSSNYGYTF.

The J gene is TRBJ2-5, the V gene TRBV15; TRBD1 aligns across 8 bases. Germline trimming cut 2 bases from V and 8 bases from J; bases unmatched to any gene: 7. The CDR3 is 14 residues long. CDR1 and CDR2 (germline): LNHNV, YYDKDF (reference sequence). For the CDR3, the DNA is TGTGCCACCAGCAGAACAGGGGGAGTGAAAACCCAGTACTTC. This translates into CATSRTGGVKTQYF.

This chain links TRBV7-6 with TRBJ2-2; perhaps D is TRBD1 or TRBD2 (5 bases each). V lost 8 bases and J 4 bases, leaving 23 bases between the germline ends. Per germline, CDR1 SGHVS and CDR2 FNYEAQ. The CDR3 runs to 17 residues. This CDR3 is CASSPLTSGAGTGELFF. The CDR3 nucleotides are TGTGCCAGCTCCCCTCTGACCTCTGGGGCGGGCACCGGGGAGCTGTTTTTT.